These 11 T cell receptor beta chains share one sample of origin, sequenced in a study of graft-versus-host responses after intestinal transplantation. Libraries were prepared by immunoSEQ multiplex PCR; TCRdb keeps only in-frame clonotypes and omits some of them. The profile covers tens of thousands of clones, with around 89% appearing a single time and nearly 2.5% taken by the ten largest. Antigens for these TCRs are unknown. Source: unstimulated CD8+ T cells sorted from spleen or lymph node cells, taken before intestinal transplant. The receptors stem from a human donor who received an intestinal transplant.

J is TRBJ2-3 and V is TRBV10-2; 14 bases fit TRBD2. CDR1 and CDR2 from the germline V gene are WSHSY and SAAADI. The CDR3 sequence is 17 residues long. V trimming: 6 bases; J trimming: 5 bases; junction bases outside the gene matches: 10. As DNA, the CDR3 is TGCGCCAGCAGCTCCGGGACTAGCGGGAGAAAGGGAGATACGCAGTATTTT. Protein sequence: CASSSGTSGRKGDTQYF.

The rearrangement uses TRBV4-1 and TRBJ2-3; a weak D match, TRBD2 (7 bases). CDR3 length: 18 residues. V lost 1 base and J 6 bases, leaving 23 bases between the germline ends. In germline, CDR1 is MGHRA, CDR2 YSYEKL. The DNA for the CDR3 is TGCGCCAGCAGCCAAGTAATGGCGTTCGGGGGGCGAAGGGATACGCAGTATTTT. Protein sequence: CASSQVMAFGGRRDTQYF.

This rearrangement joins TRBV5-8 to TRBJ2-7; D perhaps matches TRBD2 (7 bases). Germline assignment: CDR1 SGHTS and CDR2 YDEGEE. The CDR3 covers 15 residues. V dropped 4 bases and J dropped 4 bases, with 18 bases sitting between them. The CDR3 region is CASSPLRGARYEQYF. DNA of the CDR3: TGTGCCAGCAGCCCTCTACGGGGGGCCCGATACGAGCAGTACTTC.

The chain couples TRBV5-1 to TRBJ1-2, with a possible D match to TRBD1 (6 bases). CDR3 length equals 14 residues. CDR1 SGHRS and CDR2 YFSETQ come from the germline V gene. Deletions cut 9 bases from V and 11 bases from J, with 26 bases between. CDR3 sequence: CATKWGGRKEKYTF. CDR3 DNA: TGCGCCACCAAATGGGGGGGGCGCAAGGAAAAGTACACCTTC.

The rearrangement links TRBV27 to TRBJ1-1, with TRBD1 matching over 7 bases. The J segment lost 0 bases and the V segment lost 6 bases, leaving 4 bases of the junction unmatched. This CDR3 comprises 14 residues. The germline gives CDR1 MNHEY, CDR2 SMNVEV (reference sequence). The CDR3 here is CASRLGQMNTEAFF. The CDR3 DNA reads TGTGCCAGCAGGCTGGGACAGATGAACACTGAAGCTTTCTTT.

The DNA for the CDR3 is TGTGCCAGCTCCCGGAGCAGGGGGACGCGGAACGAGCAGTACTTC. This sequence encodes CASSRSRGTRNEQYF. The J gene is TRBJ2-7, the V gene TRBV9; TRBD1 matches at 7 bases. This CDR3 has 15 amino acids. Losses at the gene ends were 7 bases for V and 5 bases for J; bases not matched to a gene: 15. The germline gives CDR1 SGDLS, CDR2 YYNGEE. The whole variable domain, filled in from reference TRBV9 and TRBJ2-7, reads DSGVTQTPKHLITATGQRVTLRCSPRSGDLSVYWYQQSLDQGLQFLIQYYNGEERAKGNILERFSAQQFPDLHSELNLSSLELGDSALYFCASSRSRGTRNEQYFGPGTRLTVT.

The CDR3 region has the DNA TGTGCCAGCAGTTTCATACAGATCGGTGAGCAGTTCTTC. As protein: CASSFIQIGEQFF. This chain uses TRBV28 with TRBJ2-1; D call uncertain. Germline values: CDR1 MDHEN, CDR2 SYDVKM. Trimming left V 3 bases short and J 9 bases short, with 12 bases between. This CDR3 spans 13 amino acids. Based on the CDR3 plus reference TRBV28 and TRBJ2-1, the full variable domain is DVKVTQSSRYLVKRTGEKVFLECVQDMDHENMFWYRQDPGLGLRLIYFSYDVKMKEKGDIPEGYSVSREKKERFSLILESASTNQTSMYLCASSFIQIGEQFFGPGTRLTVL.

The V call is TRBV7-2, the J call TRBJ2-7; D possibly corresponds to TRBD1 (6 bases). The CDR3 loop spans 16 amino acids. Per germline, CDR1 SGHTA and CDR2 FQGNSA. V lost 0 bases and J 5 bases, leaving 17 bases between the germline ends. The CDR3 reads CASSLADRRVVDEQYF. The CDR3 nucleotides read TGTGCCAGCAGCTTAGCAGACAGGCGGGTGGTCGACGAGCAGTACTTC.

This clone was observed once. This CDR3 reads CATSRDSLLDLRENTIYF. For the CDR3, the DNA is TGTGCCACCAGCAGAGATTCCCTACTGGACCTGAGGGAAAACACCATATATTTT. The J gene is TRBJ1-3, the V gene TRBV15; no reliable D call. This CDR3 spans 18 amino acids. Germline V gives CDR1 LNHNV, CDR2 YYDKDF (reference sequence). The germline V and J ends were trimmed by 0 bases and 6 bases, with 21 bases remaining between them.

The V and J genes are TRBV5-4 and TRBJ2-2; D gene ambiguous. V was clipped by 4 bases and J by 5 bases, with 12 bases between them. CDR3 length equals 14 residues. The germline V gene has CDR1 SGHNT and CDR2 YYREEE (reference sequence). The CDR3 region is CASSTGEETGELFF. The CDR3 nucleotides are TGTGCCAGCAGCACCGGTGAAGAAACCGGGGAGCTGTTTTTT.

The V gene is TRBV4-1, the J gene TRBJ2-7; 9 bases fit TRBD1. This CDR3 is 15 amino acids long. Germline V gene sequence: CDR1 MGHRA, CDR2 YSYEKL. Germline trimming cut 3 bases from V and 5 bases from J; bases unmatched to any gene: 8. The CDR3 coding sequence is TGCGCCAGCAGCCACGGGACAGGGTATGTAGACGAGCAGTACTTC. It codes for CASSHGTGYVDEQYF.